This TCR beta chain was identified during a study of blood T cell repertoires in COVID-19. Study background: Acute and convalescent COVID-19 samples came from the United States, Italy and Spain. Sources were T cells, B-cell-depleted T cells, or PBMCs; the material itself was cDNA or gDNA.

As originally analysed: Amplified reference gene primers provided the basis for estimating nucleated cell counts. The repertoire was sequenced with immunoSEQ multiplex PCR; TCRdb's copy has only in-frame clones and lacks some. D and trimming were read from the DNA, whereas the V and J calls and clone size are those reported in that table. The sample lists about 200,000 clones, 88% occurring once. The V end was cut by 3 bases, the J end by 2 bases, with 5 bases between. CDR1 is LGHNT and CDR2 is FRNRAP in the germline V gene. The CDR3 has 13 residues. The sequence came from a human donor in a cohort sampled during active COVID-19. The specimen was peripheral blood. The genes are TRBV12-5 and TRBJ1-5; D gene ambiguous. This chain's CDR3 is CASGFGGNQPQHF. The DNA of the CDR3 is TGTGCTAGTGGTTTCGGGGGCAATCAGCCCCAGCATTTT.